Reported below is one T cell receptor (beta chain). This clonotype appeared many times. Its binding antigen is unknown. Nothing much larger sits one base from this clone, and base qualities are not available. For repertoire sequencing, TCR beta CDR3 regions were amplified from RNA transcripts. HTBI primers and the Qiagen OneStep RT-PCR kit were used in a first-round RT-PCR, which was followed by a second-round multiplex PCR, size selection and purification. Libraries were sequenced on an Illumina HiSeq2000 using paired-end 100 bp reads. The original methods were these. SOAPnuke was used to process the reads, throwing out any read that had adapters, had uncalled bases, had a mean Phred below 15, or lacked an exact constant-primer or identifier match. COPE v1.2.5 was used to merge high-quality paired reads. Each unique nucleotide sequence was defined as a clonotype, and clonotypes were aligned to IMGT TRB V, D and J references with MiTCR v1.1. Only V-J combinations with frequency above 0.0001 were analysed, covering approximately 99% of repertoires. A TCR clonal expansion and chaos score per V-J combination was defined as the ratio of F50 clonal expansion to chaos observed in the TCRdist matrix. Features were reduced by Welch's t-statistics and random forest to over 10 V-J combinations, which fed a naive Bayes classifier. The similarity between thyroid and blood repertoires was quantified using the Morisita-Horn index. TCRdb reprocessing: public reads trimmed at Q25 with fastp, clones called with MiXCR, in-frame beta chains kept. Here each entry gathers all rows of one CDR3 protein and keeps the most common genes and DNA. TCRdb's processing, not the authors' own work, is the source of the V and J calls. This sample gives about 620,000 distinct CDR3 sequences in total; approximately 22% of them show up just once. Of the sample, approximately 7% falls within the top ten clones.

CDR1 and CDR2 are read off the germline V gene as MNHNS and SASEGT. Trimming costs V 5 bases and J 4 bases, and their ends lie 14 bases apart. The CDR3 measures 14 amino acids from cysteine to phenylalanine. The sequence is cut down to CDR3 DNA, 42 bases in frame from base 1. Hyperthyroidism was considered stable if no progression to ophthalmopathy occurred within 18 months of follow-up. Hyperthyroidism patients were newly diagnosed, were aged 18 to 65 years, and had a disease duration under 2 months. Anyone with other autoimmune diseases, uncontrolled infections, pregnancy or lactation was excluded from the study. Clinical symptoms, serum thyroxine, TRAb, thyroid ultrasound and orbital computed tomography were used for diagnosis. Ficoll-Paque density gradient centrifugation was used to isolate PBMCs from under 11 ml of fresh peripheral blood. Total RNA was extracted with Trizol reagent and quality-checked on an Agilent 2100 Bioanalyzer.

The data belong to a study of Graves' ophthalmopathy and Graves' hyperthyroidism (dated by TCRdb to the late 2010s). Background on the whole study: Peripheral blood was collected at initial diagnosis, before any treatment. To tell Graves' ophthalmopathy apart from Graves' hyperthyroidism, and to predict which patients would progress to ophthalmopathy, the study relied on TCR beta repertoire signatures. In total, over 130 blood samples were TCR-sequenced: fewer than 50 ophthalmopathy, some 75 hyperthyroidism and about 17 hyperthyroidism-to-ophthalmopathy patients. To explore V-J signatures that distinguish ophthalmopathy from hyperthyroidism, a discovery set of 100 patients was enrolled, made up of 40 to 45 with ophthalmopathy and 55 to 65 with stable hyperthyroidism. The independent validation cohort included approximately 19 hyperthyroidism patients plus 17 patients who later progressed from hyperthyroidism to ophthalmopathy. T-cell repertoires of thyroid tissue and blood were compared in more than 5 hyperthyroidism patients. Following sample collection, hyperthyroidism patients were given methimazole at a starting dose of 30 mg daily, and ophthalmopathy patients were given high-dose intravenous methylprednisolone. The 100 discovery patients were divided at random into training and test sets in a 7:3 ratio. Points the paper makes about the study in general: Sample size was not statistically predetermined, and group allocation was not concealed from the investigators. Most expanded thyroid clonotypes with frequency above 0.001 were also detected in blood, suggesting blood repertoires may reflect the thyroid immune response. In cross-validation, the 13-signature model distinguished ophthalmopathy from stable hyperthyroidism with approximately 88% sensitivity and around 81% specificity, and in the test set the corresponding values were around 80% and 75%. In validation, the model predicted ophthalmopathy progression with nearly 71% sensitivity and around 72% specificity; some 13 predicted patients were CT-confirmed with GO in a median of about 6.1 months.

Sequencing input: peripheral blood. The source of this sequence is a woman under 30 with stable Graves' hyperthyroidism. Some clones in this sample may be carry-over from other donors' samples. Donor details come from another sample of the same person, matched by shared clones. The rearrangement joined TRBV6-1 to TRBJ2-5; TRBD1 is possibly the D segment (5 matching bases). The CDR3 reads CASSQGAGRETQYF. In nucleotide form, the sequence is TGTGCCAGCAGTCAAGGGGCAGGTAGAGAGACCCAGTACTTC.